The TCR beta chain under discussion was sequenced for a study of cytotoxic CD8 clonotypes in ibrutinib-treated CLL (dated by TCRdb to 2020 to 2023). Regarding the complete study: The cohort included around 16 treatment-naive and some twelve relapsed/refractory patients; roughly 17 were IGHV unmutated. Patients were still on ibrutinib when every remission and progressive disease sample was collected. Response samples were taken after a median of approximately 12 months on treatment, ranging from roughly 6 to 36 months. Samples averaged 255,043 productive templates and tens of thousands of productive rearrangements. Partial responses were observed in about 25 patients and complete responses in 2; after a median follow-up of around 68 months, remission was maintained in roughly 14 patients and progression was observed in 12. Of the 90 or so participants in the trial, approximately 26 had longitudinal samples available. Cryopreserved peripheral blood mononuclear cells were collected at three points: before therapy, at response, and at either sustained remission or disease progression.

A note on this clone: The antigen this receptor binds is unknown. No much larger clonotype is one base removed from it; base qualities were not supplied.

Reading the label with the study, this specimen's time point is: progressive disease on ibrutinib. For TCR beta library preparation, 2 to 2.5 micrograms of genomic DNA were isolated from cryopreserved PBMCs. Longitudinal blood samples from CLL patients on ibrutinib monotherapy underwent high-throughput TCR beta sequencing. The patients took part in an open-label, single-center phase 2 trial of ibrutinib monotherapy. On a MiSeq, deep resolution sequencing aimed for a depth between 1 in 1 million and 1 in 200,000 T cells, with each clonotype covered roughly 10x on average. The immunoSEQ hsTCRB Kit was used to generate TCR beta libraries. The paper's processing steps were these. ImmunoSEQ Data Assistant and ImmunoSEQ Analyzer were used for data analysis, and V, D and J genes were assigned according to IMGT definitions. Clonality was computed as one minus normalized Shannon entropy of productive rearrangement frequencies, ranging from 0 to 1. Only overrepresented clonotypes making up at least 0.05% of each patient's repertoire were included in the public clonotype analysis. Repertoires from some 14 age-matched healthy donors in immuneACCESS were used as clonality controls. Imported from immuneACCESS, the table was reduced by TCRdb to in-frame sequences with V and J called. These copies leave out some clones; in studies compared against another copy, an unresolved V gene accounts for under half, and the cause of the remainder is not known. V, J and clone size derive from that table, while D and trimming were established from the DNA sequence. The sample table lists 250,000 to 350,000 clones, approximately 76% of them with a count of one. The top ten hold around 6% of the sample.

Beyond this particular receptor, the publication reports: Public clonotypes were found to be uncommon and were observed to contract or remain stable during treatment; the increase in clonality was shown to reflect expansion of private clonotypes at ibrutinib response. Clonality rose at ibrutinib response, remained stable during sustained remission, and dropped back toward baseline at progression. At baseline, clonality was higher than in age-matched healthy donors and showed a strong correlation with circulating CD8+ T-cell counts. Sampling times were not matched between sustained-remission and progressing patients, and lymph node repertoires were not studied.

Between the V and J ends, shortened by 3 bases and 4 bases respectively, the junction contains 15 bases. There are 15 amino acids in the CDR3, from cysteine to phenylalanine inclusive. The CDR3 DNA has 45 bases and is translated from base 1. CDR1 is given as MDHEN and CDR2 as SYDVKM, both from the germline V gene. Rearrangement joined TRBV28 to TRBJ1-1; TRBD1 is a possible D gene, resting on 6 matching bases. The sequencing here drew on PBMCs, taken at disease progression, from a patient treated with ibrutinib. This receptor was taken from a human donor with chronic lymphocytic leukemia. The base sequence is TGTGCCAGCAGTTTTCTAGCAGGGGCTATCACTGAAGCTTTCTTT. Translated, this is CASSFLAGAITEAFF.